What follows is one T cell receptor beta chain and its context. Its target is not known. Generated by immunoSEQ multiplex PCR, the TCRdb table keeps only in-frame clones and is missing some. This sample has about 32,000 clones, with roughly 96% found just once. Sequenced samples came from active juvenile idiopathic arthritis patients. The sample belongs to a study of circulating and synovial CD4+ cells in juvenile arthritis. Overall study results and limits: Bulk blood CD4 repertoires were more diverse than these. Measured synovium overlap likely understates the true shared repertoire. CPL versus bulk CD4 samples: T cell genome counts differed by at least an order of magnitude.

Sequenced: CD4+ T cells from blood. This sequence originates from a human donor with juvenile idiopathic arthritis.

DNA for the CDR3: TGTGCCAGCGGGCGCGGGACGACCTACAATGAGCAGTTCTTC. Translated: CASGRGTTYNEQFF. The chain links TRBV7-9 to TRBJ2-1; D might be TRBD2 (6 bases). Germline-derived CDR1 and CDR2 are SEHNR and FQNEAQ (reference sequence). This CDR3 is 14 amino acids long. Trimming took 8 bases from V and 2 from J, leaving 13 bases between them.